These 19 T cell receptor beta chains originate from one sample sequenced in a study of blood T cell repertoires in COVID-19 (dated by TCRdb to the early 2020s). To prepare the library, the immunoSEQ multiplex PCR assay was applied. The table comes from immuneACCESS by way of TCRdb, which keeps in-frame sequences with V and J called. Part of the clones is missing from these tables; in studies checked, under half for an unresolved V gene and the rest for unknown reasons. In all, the sample holds roughly 26,000 clones, and around 61% of those were seen once. The biggest ten clones account for roughly 7.2% of the sample. Sequenced input: peripheral blood. These receptors all come from a man in his sixties with active or convalescent COVID-19.

The J gene is TRBJ1-2, the V gene TRBV18, with TRBD1 as a possible D gene (6 bases). V lost 2 bases, J lost 3 bases, and 10 bases lay in between. The CDR3 contains 14 residues. The germline V gene has CDR1 KGHSH and CDR2 LQKENI. The CDR3 sequence is CASSPNSGDYGYTF. In DNA form, the CDR3 reads TGTGCCAGCTCACCAAACTCAGGGGACTATGGCTACACCTTC.

This clone has a handful of counts. This chain connects TRBV28 to TRBJ1-6; D unclear. V lost 6 bases and J lost 7, with 13 bases in between. This CDR3 has 14 amino acids. The germline CDR1 and CDR2 sequences are MDHEN and SYDVKM. The CDR3 region has the DNA TGTGCCAGCAGAATAGGAGGCTACAATTCACCCCTCCACTTT. Its protein is CASRIGGYNSPLHF.

The chain links TRBV5-6 to TRBJ1-2; 8 nucleotides match TRBD1. This CDR3 has 12 residues. V was pared by 2 bases and J by 8 bases, with 2 bases of the junction left unmatched. Germline assignment: CDR1 SGHDT and CDR2 YYEEEE. The CDR3 DNA is TGTGCCAGCAGCTTCCGGACAGGGGGCTACACCTTC. Its protein is CASSFRTGGYTF.

V gene TRBV5-4 combines with J gene TRBJ2-7; the D gene is possibly TRBD2 (5 bases). CDR1 SGHNT and CDR2 YYREEE come from the germline V gene (reference sequence). The CDR3 totals 16 residues. V was cut by 4 bases and J by 0 bases, with 17 bases left in between. The CDR3 loop is CASSPSMRASSYEQYF. CDR3 DNA sequence: TGTGCCAGCAGCCCCAGCATGCGGGCGAGCTCCTACGAGCAGTACTTC.

There are a few counts of this clone. The rearrangement uses TRBV5-1 and TRBJ1-4; 7 nucleotides match TRBD1. Trimming cost V 0 bases and J 1 base; bases outside gene matches: 6. The CDR3 loop spans 17 amino acids. Germline CDR1 and CDR2: SGHRS and YFSETQ. CDR3 in DNA: TGCGCCAGCAGCTTGGACAGGGGTGGAGGAACTAATGAAAAACTGTTTTTT. It translates to CASSLDRGGGTNEKLFF.

V usage is TRBV4-1 and J usage is TRBJ1-2; possibly TRBD1 for D (6 bases). The CDR3 contains 14 residues. V was cut by 2 bases and J by 7 bases, with 14 bases left in between. The germline V gene encodes CDR1 MGHRA and CDR2 YSYEKL. This chain's CDR3 is CASSQLWKGGGYTF. The CDR3 bases are TGCGCCAGCAGCCAACTGTGGAAAGGGGGTGGCTACACCTTC.

The chain carries TRBV19 and TRBJ2-7; 8 nucleotides match TRBD2. V was pared by 8 bases and J by 4 bases, with 13 bases of the junction left unmatched. The CDR3 spans 15 residues. CDR1 and CDR2 (germline): LNHDA, SQIVND (reference sequence). CDR3 sequence reads: CASSSPGGGRYEQYF. CDR3 coding DNA: TGTGCCAGTTCCTCACCCGGGGGGGGGAGGTACGAGCAGTACTTC.

This clone was observed a few times. This chain connects TRBV30 to TRBJ1-5, with 9 bases identical to TRBD1. With 3 bases clipped from V and 4 bases from J, the junction kept 4 bases outside the gene matches. The CDR3 spans 14 residues. Per the germline V gene, CDR1 is GTSNPN and CDR2 is SVGIG (reference sequence). This chain's CDR3 is CAWRTGGWNQPQHF. CDR3 nucleotides: TGTGCCTGGAGGACAGGGGGATGGAATCAGCCCCAGCATTTT.

This chain links TRBV5-8 with TRBJ1-1; 8 positions agree with TRBD1. The germline CDR1 and CDR2 sequences are SGHTS and YDEGEE. This CDR3 is 15 amino acids long. Trimming took 4 bases from V and 0 from J; bases not matched to a gene: 5. CDR3: CASSKRTGMNTEAFF. CDR3 coding DNA: TGTGCCAGCAGCAAACGGACAGGGATGAACACTGAAGCTTTCTTT.

This clone showed up just a few times. The chain is built from TRBV4-1 and TRBJ2-1; 7 bases line up with TRBD2. There are 15 residues in the CDR3. Germline loops: CDR1 MGHRA, CDR2 YSYEKL. V shed 2 bases, J shed 5 bases, and the junction held 6 bases outside the gene matches. Here the CDR3 reads CASSQRGGLNNEQFF. The CDR3 coding sequence is TGCGCCAGCAGCCAAAGGGGAGGGCTTAACAATGAGCAGTTCTTC.

The rearrangement links TRBV9 to TRBJ2-1; 14 nucleotides align to TRBD2. The V segment lost 3 bases and the J segment 7 bases; nucleotides outside the gene matches: 6. The CDR3 runs 16 residues. In germline, CDR1 is SGDLS, CDR2 YYNGEE. The CDR3 region is CASSAPGLAGVNEQFF. The CDR3 coding sequence is TGTGCCAGCAGCGCTCCGGGACTAGCGGGAGTTAATGAGCAGTTCTTC.

This clone occurred a few times. The J gene is TRBJ2-1, the V gene TRBV9; 8 bases align to TRBD2. The CDR3 runs 19 residues. Germline CDR1 is SGDLS and CDR2 is YYNGEE. V dropped 0 bases and J dropped 3; count of bases not matched to a gene: 14. CDR3 loop: CASSVGLRGAGGRYNEQFF. The CDR3 nucleotides read TGTGCCAGCAGCGTAGGCCTGCGGGGGGCGGGAGGTCGCTACAATGAGCAGTTCTTC.

The gene calls are TRBV29-1 and TRBJ2-2; D gene unclear. The CDR3 covers 13 residues. Germline V lookup: CDR1 SQVTM, CDR2 ANQGSEA. V lost 6 bases and J 0 bases, leaving 8 bases between the germline ends. The CDR3 DNA sequence: TGCAGCGTAAACACACCGAACACCGGGGAGCTGTTTTTT. Translated: CSVNTPNTGELFF.

The sample holds one count of this clone. CDR3: CASSYSLAGNTEAFF. CDR3 bases: TGTGCCAGCAGTTACTCGTTGGCTGGGAACACTGAAGCTTTCTTT. The gene calls are TRBV6-5 and TRBJ1-1; D ambiguous. With 0 bases removed from V and 1 base from J, the gap between germline ends came to 9 bases. CDR3 length: 15 residues. Germline V gives CDR1 MNHEY, CDR2 SVGAGI.

The V gene is TRBV14, the J gene TRBJ1-6; D may be TRBD1 (5 bases). With 0 bases removed from V and 9 bases from J, the gap between germline ends came to 9 bases. Germline V lookup: CDR1 SGHDN, CDR2 FVKESK. This CDR3 is built from 14 residues. The CDR3, as DNA: TGTGCCAGCAGCCAAGATGGGACTGCTTCACCCCTCCACTTT. Translated, it gives CASSQDGTASPLHF.

This clone appeared a few times. V and J are TRBV9 and TRBJ1-1, with D possibly being TRBD1 (6 bases). Trimming stripped 0 bases from V and 4 bases from J, with 19 bases between. This CDR3 is built from 17 residues. CDR1 SGDLS and CDR2 YYNGEE come from the germline V gene. The CDR3 here is CASSVGAGGTRGTEAFF. The CDR3 DNA follows: TGTGCCAGCAGCGTAGGTGCGGGGGGCACGAGGGGCACTGAAGCTTTCTTT.

This chain uses TRBV23-1 with TRBJ2-7; 8 nucleotides line up with TRBD2. TRBV23-1 is reported as an ORF; its role is uncertain. CDR3 length: 16 residues. With 2 bases clipped from V and 0 bases from J, the junction kept 6 bases outside the gene matches. The CDR3 DNA reads as TGCGCCAGCAGTCAAGGCCGGGGGGGGATCTCCTACGAGCAGTACTTC. It translates to CASSQGRGGISYEQYF.

The CDR3 nucleotides are TGTGCCAGCAGCCAAGATAGTGCCGGAGGGAACACTGAAGCTTTCTTT. Translating it yields CASSQDSAGGNTEAFF. V gene TRBV4-2 combines with J gene TRBJ1-1, with D uncertain. This CDR3 contains 16 residues. V gave up 0 bases and J gave up 1 base, with 12 bases separating them. Germline assignment: CDR1 LGHNA and CDR2 YNFKEQ.

This chain uses TRBV3-1 (or the pseudogene TRBV3-2) with TRBJ2-1; the match to TRBD2 covers 10 bases. Trimming removed 3 bases from V and 7 bases from J; junction bases left unmatched: 6. This CDR3 spans 15 amino acids. From germline, CDR1 is LGHDT and CDR2 YNNKEL (reference sequence). CDR3 region: CASSQDPAGGNEQFF. CDR3 in DNA: TGTGCCAGCAGCCAGGACCCAGCGGGAGGGAATGAGCAGTTCTTC.